This passage covers 6 T cell receptor beta chains from one sample sequenced in a study of blood T cell repertoires in COVID-19. TCRdb's copy holds only in-frame clones and misses some; the assay was immunoSEQ multiplex PCR. The sample carries approximately 300,000 clones, about 90% recorded once. The sequenced material came from PBMCs or T cells enriched from blood (not recorded which). These TCRs come from a woman in her 30s who had recovered from COVID-19.

This clone has just a few counts. The chain has TRBV28 and TRBJ1-2; D unresolved. The V gene's germline CDR1 is MDHEN and CDR2 SYDVKM. V was cut by 8 bases and J by 3 bases, with 25 bases left in between. This CDR3 has 17 residues. This CDR3 is CASAARRQPGSYYGYTF. The CDR3 DNA follows: TGTGCCAGCGCGGCCCGGCGGCAGCCCGGCAGCTACTATGGCTACACCTTC.

This clone was recorded many times. This chain connects TRBV10-1 to TRBJ2-3; D is unresolved. The CDR3 has 13 amino acids. Germline V lookup: CDR1 WNHNN, CDR2 SYGVQD (reference sequence). V shed 4 bases and J shed 8 bases, with 13 bases lying between them. The CDR3 bases are TGCGCCAGCAGTGGGGCAATAGTGGGTACGCAGTATTTT. Translating gives CASSGAIVGTQYF.

The table lists this clone with a count of one. CDR3 residues: CASMTSGTPSYEQYF. CDR3 DNA sequence: TGTGCCAGCATGACTAGCGGGACACCCTCCTACGAGCAGTACTTC. V gene TRBV28 combines with J gene TRBJ2-7, with 11 bases that match TRBD2. J gave up 0 bases and V 7 bases, and 5 bases lay outside the gene matches. CDR3 length: 15 amino acids. Germline values: CDR1 MDHEN, CDR2 SYDVKM.

The chain has TRBV15 and TRBJ1-2; a possible D gene is TRBD1 (6 bases). Trimming stripped 3 bases from V and 5 bases from J, with 22 bases between. The CDR3 covers 17 residues. In germline, CDR1 is LNHNV, CDR2 YYDKDF (reference sequence). The CDR3 DNA sequence: TGTGCCACCAGCAGGGAACAACCGGGACAATATGGATATGGCTACACCTTC. This sequence encodes CATSREQPGQYGYGYTF.

The rearrangement links TRBV11-2 to TRBJ1-1, with TRBD1 matching 8 bases. Unmatched junction bases numbered 10, after V lost 1 base and J lost 3 bases. Per the germline V gene, CDR1 is SGHAT and CDR2 is FQNNGV. The CDR3 length is 17 residues. CDR3 loop: CASSLVDYRGRDTEAFF. The CDR3 region has the DNA TGTGCCAGCAGCTTAGTAGATTACAGGGGGAGAGACACTGAAGCTTTCTTT. The full variable domain, rest sourced from reference TRBV11-2 and TRBJ1-1, is EAGVAQSPRYKIIEKRQSVAFWCNPISGHATLYWYQQILGQGPKLLIQFQNNGVVDDSQLPKDRFSAERLKGVDSTLKIQPAKLEDSAVYLCASSLVDYRGRDTEAFFGQGTRLTVV.

V usage is TRBV5-4 and J usage is TRBJ1-2, with 7 bases matching TRBD1. In germline, CDR1 is SGHNT, CDR2 YYREEE (reference sequence). The CDR3 covers 14 residues. V dropped 5 bases and J dropped 11; count of bases not matched to a gene: 15. CDR3 sequence (DNA): TGTGCCAGCAGGAGGGACAGCGAAGTATGGCGGTACACCTTC. Encoded protein: CASRRDSEVWRYTF.